This entry concerns a single TCR beta chain. This specimen belongs to a study of blood T cell repertoires in COVID-19. Per the original data handling: Estimates of nucleated cell counts were drawn from the amplification of reference gene primers. Sequenced by immunoSEQ multiplex PCR; TCRdb stores in-frame clones only, minus some. The DNA gave D and trimming, while V, J and clone size come from that table. The data hold about 37,000 clones, with approximately 84% observed a single time. Unmatched junction bases numbered 5, after V lost 5 bases and J lost 5 bases. This CDR3 has 14 residues. The germline V gene has CDR1 LGHDT and CDR2 YNNKEL (reference sequence).

The chain joins TRBV3-1 (or the pseudogene TRBV3-2) to TRBJ1-2; 10 bases line up with TRBD1. The sequence derives from a man in his sixties or seventies with COVID-19, enrolled during active disease. The sequenced material came from peripheral blood. CDR3 DNA: TGTGCCAGCAGCTATGGGACAGGGGAATATGGCTACACCTTC. It encodes CASSYGTGEYGYTF.